The next 14 T cell receptor beta chains were all read from a single sample in a study of spatial heterogeneity in lung cancer. Time point defined: sample taken at primary tumor resection. These TCRs' antigens remain unknown. Via MiXCR, TCRdb re-called the 5' RACE reads, giving one row per CDR3 protein. This table has 11,000 or so distinct CDR3 sequences, just over 14% appearing once. Regarding the study as a whole: Tracking of tumor mutation counts was seen in expanded intratumoral alpha and beta TCR counts.

The input for sequencing was lung tumor tissue, taken at surgery. These receptors all stem from a male donor with early-stage non-small cell lung cancer.

V gene TRBV7-2 combines with J gene TRBJ2-7; TRBD1 agrees at 7 bases. The germline gives CDR1 SGHTA, CDR2 FQGNSA. The CDR3 extends over 13 amino acids. Trimming took 5 bases from V and 5 from J; bases not matched to a gene: 6. CDR3 loop: CASSLGQNNEQYF. The CDR3 nucleotides read TGTGCCAGCAGCCTGGGACAGAACAACGAGCAGTACTTC.

This clonotype was recorded at least ten times. The chain couples TRBV7-3 to TRBJ2-5; D uncertain. Germline V gene data show CDR1 as SGHTA and CDR2 as FQGTGA. There are 12 residues in the CDR3. Between the trimmed V and J ends, which lost 2 bases and 5 bases, there was a span of 6 bases. CDR3 sequence (DNA): TGTGCCAGCAGCTTAGACGGGGAGACCCAGTACTTC. This gives the protein CASSLDGETQYF.

This chain uses TRBV5-1 with TRBJ2-7, with D maybe TRBD1 (6 bases). This CDR3 region has 13 residues. Between the trimmed V and J ends, which lost 2 bases and 6 bases, there was a span of 12 bases. The germline V gene has CDR1 SGHRS and CDR2 YFSETQ. CDR3 DNA: TGCGCCAGCAGCTTTGGACAGTCTGCCGAGCAGTACTTC. This sequence encodes CASSFGQSAEQYF.

This clonotype was counted many times. V usage is TRBV9 and J usage is TRBJ2-7; no clear D. Germline V gives CDR1 SGDLS, CDR2 YYNGEE. The CDR3 has 14 amino acids. Trimming pared 0 bases from V and 0 bases from J, leaving 7 bases between. The CDR3 nucleotides read TGTGCCAGCAGCGTAGGTCTGGACTCCTACGAGCAGTACTTC. Amino acids: CASSVGLDSYEQYF.

This clonotype is labeled as medium-sized. The rearrangement joins TRBV20-1 to TRBJ2-7; 8 bases fit TRBD1. Germline CDR1 reads DFQATT; CDR2 reads SNEGSKA (reference sequence). The CDR3 runs 13 residues. V lost 5 bases to trimming and J lost 5 bases; unmatched junction nucleotides: 8. The DNA of the CDR3 is TGCAGTGCTCCTCGGACAGGGCACGACGAGCAGTACTTC. Translated, it gives CSAPRTGHDEQYF.

The table lists this clonotype with many counts. The chain employs TRBV12-3 or TRBV12-4 and TRBJ2-5, with TRBD1 matching 12 bases. The CDR3 consists of 14 residues. After removal of 4 bases from V and 4 bases from J, the junction contained 1 base not matched to a gene. The CDR3 nucleotides read TGTGCCAGCAGTTCGGGACAGGGGGCAGAGACCCAGTACTTC. Protein product: CASSSGQGAETQYF.

This clonotype came up a few times. This chain joins TRBV9 and TRBJ2-3; 8 bases map to TRBD2. The CDR3 is made up of 15 amino acids. Germline V gene lookup returns CDR1 SGDLS and CDR2 YYNGEE. Germline trimming cut 4 bases from V and 4 bases from J; bases unmatched to any gene: 8. Here the CDR3 reads CASSPSAGGADTQYF. DNA for the CDR3: TGTGCCAGCAGCCCCTCTGCCGGGGGGGCAGATACGCAGTATTTT.

The table lists this clonotype with many counts. The chain combines TRBV3-1 with TRBJ2-1; either TRBD1 or TRBD2 may fit D (6 bases each). The V end was cut by 4 bases, the J end by 4 bases, with 17 bases between. There are 16 residues in the CDR3. Germline CDR1 and CDR2: LGHDT and YNNKEL (reference sequence). CDR3 region: CASSPIGGGTYNEQFF. In nucleotides, the CDR3 is TGTGCCAGCAGCCCTATTGGGGGCGGGACTTACAATGAGCAGTTCTTC.

This clonotype showed up many times. This sequence joins TRBV5-4 and TRBJ1-1, with D unresolved. CDR3 length: 14 residues. V was cut by 0 bases and J by 4 bases, with 10 bases left in between. Per the germline V gene, CDR1 is SGHNT and CDR2 is YYREEE (reference sequence). The CDR3, as DNA: TGTGCCAGCAGCTTGGAGGGATGGGGCACTGAAGCTTTCTTT. This translates into CASSLEGWGTEAFF.

This chain links TRBV3-1 with TRBJ2-2; TRBD1 might be the D (6 bases). V lost 2 bases, J lost 0 bases, and 7 bases lay in between. The CDR3 is made up of 15 amino acids. From germline, CDR1 is LGHDT and CDR2 YNNKEL (reference sequence). The CDR3 region is CASSQSGANTGELFF. The CDR3 DNA reads as TGTGCCAGCAGCCAATCAGGGGCGAACACCGGGGAGCTGTTTTTT.

In its sample, this clonotype ranks as medium-sized. CDR3 nucleotides: TGCGCCAGCAGTCATCAGAACTCTGGGGCCAACGTCCTGACTTTC. Amino acid sequence: CASSHQNSGANVLTF. The rearrangement joins TRBV4-3 to TRBJ2-6; no reliable D call. This CDR3 has 15 amino acids. CDR1 is LGHNA and CDR2 is YSLEER in the germline V gene. With 6 bases removed from V and 0 bases from J, the gap between germline ends came to 9 bases.

The genes are TRBV27 and TRBJ1-6; D is unclear. CDR3 length: 12 amino acids. Germline CDR1 MNHEY, CDR2 SMNVEV (reference sequence). The germline V and J ends were trimmed by 6 bases and 7 bases, with 7 bases remaining between them. The CDR3 DNA sequence: TGTGCCAGCAGGGAGAGAAATTCACCCCTCCACTTT. The encoded protein is CASRERNSPLHF.

This clonotype counts as medium-sized (0.01 to 0.1%). The V and J genes are TRBV12-3 or TRBV12-4 and TRBJ2-1; 9 positions match TRBD2. This CDR3 is 15 amino acids long. V lost 7 bases and J lost 4; bases outside the gene matches: 8. The CDR3 loop is CASIMGLAGYNEQFF. Written as DNA, the CDR3 is TGTGCCAGCATAATGGGGCTAGCGGGATACAATGAGCAGTTCTTC.

This clonotype was seen repeatedly, ten times or more. The chain couples TRBV12-3 or TRBV12-4 to TRBJ2-4; D not certain. CDR3 length: 14 amino acids. The V end lost 2 bases, the J end lost 10 bases, and 15 bases lay between the germline ends. The CDR3 DNA reads as TGTGCCAGCAGTTTAAGGTACAATGACGGGATTCAGTACTTC. Protein: CASSLRYNDGIQYF.